Below, one TCR beta chain is given with its context. Its antigen is still unknown. TCRdb reanalysed the reads using MiXCR and keeps one entry per CDR3 protein. The sample has hundreds of thousands of distinct CDR3 sequences, under 45% seen once; the top ten hold about 41%. This entry is derived from a study of T cell repertoires in cytomegalovirus infection. Study information: Matching HLA type and CMV infection were both indicated by public TCR beta signatures. Findings of the study overall: The cumulative frequency of public TCR beta families identified carriers of CMV plus the relevant HLA. Across the ex vivo response, the dominant clonotypes were HLA-C-restricted CMV-specific TCR beta clonotypes.

The ends were cut back, 4 bases at V and 11 bases at J, with 20 bases in the middle. The length of the CDR3 is 14 residues. The clonotype was recovered from a human donor in good health (CMV status not recorded). Some clones in this sample may be carry-over from other donors' samples. The sequencing used cultured PBMCs, collected from culture after CMV antigen stimulation. The chain combines TRBV12-3 or TRBV12-4 with TRBJ1-1, with unresolved D. The CDR3 sequence: CASSSLGGLKEAFF. DNA for the CDR3: TGTGCCAGCAGTTCCCTTGGAGGTTTAAAGGAGGCTTTCTTT.